The text below deals with one T cell receptor beta chain. Trimming took 2 bases from V and 4 from J; bases not matched to a gene: 1. Looked up from germline, CDR1 is MNHEY and CDR2 is SVGAGI. This CDR3 region has 14 residues. The PCR contained 60 Vbeta and 13 Jbeta primers. Generated by immunoSEQ multiplex PCR, the TCRdb table keeps only in-frame clones and is missing some. The sample has some 120,000 clones; 80% are singletons. This entry belongs to a study of cytomegalovirus exposure and HLA in healthy donors. The receptor's source is a man aged 30 to 45 in good health and CMV-seronegative. This chain joins TRBV6-5 and TRBJ2-1, with 8 bases aligning to TRBD1. Sample: PBMCs. DNA of the CDR3: TGTGCCAGCAGTTACAGGACAGGGTACAATGAGCAGTTCTTC. Protein sequence: CASSYRTGYNEQFF.